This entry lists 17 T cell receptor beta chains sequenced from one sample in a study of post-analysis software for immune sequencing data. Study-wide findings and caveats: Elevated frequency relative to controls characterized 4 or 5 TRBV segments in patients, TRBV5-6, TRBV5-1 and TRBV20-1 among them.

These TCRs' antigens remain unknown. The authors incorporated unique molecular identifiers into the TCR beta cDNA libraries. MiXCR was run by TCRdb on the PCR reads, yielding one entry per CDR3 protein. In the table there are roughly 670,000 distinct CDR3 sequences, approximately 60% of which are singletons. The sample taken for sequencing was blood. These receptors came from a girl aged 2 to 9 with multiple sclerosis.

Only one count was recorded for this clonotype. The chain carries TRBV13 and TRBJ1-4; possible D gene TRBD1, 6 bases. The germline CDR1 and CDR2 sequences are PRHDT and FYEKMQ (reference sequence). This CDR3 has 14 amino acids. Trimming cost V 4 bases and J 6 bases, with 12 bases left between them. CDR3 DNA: TGTGCCAGCAGCTCCAGGGGAGGGGATGAAAAACTGTTTTTT. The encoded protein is CASSSRGGDEKLFF.

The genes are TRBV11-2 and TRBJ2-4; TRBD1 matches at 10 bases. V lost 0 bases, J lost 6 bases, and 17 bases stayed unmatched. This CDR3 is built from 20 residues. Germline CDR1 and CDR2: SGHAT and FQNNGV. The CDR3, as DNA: TGTGCCAGCAGCTTAGATGGACTGGGGACAGGGGACGACCGGATAAACATTCAGTACTTC. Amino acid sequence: CASSLDGLGTGDDRINIQYF.

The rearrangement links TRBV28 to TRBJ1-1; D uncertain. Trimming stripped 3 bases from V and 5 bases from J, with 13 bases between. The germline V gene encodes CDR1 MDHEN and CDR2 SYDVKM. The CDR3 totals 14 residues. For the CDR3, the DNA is TGTGCCAGCAGTTTCCAGGTCCGAACAACTGAAGCTTTCTTT. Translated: CASSFQVRTTEAFF.

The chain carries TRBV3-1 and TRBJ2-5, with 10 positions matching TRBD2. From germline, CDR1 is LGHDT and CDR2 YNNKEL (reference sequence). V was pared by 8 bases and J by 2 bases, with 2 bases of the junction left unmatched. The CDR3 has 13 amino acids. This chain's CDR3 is CASGTSEQETQYF. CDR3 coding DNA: TGTGCCAGCGGGACTAGCGAACAAGAGACCCAGTACTTC.

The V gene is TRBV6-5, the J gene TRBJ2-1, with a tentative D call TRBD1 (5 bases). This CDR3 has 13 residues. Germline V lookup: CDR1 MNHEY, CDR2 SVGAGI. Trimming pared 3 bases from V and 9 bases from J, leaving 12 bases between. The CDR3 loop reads CASSYQGRGEQFF. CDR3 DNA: TGTGCCAGCAGTTATCAGGGCCGCGGTGAGCAGTTCTTC.

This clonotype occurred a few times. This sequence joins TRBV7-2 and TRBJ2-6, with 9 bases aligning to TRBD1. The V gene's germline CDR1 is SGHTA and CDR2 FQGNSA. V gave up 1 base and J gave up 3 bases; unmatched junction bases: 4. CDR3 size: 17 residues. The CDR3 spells CASSLDRGPYGANVLTF. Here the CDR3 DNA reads TGTGCCAGCAGCTTAGACAGGGGGCCCTATGGGGCCAACGTCCTGACTTTC. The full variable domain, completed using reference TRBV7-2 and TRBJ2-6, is GAGVSQSPSNKVTEKGKDVELRCDPISGHTALYWYRQSLGQGLEFLIYFQGNSAPDKSGLPSDRFSAERTGGSVSTLTIQRTQQEDSAVYLCASSLDRGPYGANVLTFGAGSRLTVL.

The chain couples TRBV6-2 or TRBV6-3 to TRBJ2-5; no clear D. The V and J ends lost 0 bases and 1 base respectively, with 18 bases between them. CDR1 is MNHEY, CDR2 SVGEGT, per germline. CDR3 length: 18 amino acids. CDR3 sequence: CASSYSKLDTLLQETQYF. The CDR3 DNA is TGTGCCAGCAGTTACTCGAAGTTAGACACCTTACTCCAAGAGACCCAGTACTTC.

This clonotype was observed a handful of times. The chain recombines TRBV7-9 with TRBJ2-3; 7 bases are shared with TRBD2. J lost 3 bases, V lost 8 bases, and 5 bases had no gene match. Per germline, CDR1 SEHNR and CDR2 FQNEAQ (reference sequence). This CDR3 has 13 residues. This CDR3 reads CASGRGKTDTQYF. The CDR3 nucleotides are TGTGCCAGCGGGCGGGGGAAGACAGATACGCAGTATTTT.

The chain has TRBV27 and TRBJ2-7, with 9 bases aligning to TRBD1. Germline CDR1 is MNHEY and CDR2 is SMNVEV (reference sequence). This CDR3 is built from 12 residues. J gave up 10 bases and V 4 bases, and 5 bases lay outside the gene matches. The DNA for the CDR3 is TGTGCCAGCAGTTCCCCGGACAGGGGACAGTACTTC. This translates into CASSSPDRGQYF.

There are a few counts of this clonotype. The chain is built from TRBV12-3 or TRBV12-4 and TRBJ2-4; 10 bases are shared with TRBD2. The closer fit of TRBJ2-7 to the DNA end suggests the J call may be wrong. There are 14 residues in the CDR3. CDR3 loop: CASSARLAGYEQYF. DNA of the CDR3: TGTGCCAGCAGCGCCCGACTAGCGGGCTACGAGCAGTACTTC.

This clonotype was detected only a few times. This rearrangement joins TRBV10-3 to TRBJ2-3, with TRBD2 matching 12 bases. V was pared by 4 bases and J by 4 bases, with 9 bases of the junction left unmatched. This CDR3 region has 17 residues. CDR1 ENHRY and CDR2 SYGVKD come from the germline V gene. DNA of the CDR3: TGTGCCATCAGTGGTATGACTAGCGGGAGTGGAGCAGATACGCAGTATTTT. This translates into CAISGMTSGSGADTQYF.

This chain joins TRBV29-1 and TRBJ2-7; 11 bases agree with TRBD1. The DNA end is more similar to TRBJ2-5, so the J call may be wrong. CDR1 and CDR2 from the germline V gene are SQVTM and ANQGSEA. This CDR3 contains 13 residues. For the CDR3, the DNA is TGCAGCGCTGGACAGGGGGCCAGTGAGACCCAGTACTTC. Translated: CSAGQGASETQYF.

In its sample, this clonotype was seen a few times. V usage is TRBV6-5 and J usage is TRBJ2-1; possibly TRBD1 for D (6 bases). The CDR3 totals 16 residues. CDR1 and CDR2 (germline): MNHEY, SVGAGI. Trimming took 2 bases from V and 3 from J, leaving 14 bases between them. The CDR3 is CASSYDKGHLYNEQFF. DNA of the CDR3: TGTGCCAGCAGTTACGACAAGGGACATCTCTACAATGAGCAGTTCTTC.

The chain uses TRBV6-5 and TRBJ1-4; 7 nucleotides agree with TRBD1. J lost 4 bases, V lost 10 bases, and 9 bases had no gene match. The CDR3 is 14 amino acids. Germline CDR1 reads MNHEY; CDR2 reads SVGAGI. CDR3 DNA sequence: TGTGCCACCGGTTCGACAGGGCGTAATGAAAAACTGTTTTTT. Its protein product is CATGSTGRNEKLFF.

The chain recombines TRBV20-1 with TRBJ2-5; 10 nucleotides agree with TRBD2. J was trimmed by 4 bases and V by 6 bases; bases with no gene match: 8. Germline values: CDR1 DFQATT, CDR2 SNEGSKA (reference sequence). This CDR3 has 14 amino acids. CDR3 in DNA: TGCAGTGCCCCGGGACTAGCGCTGGGAGAGACCCAGTACTTC. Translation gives CSAPGLALGETQYF.

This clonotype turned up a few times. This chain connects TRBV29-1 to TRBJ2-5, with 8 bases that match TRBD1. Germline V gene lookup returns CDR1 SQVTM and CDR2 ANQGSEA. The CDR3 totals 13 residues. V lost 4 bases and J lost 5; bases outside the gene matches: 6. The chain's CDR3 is CSVAAGGRETQYF. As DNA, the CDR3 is TGCAGCGTTGCGGCAGGGGGCAGGGAGACCCAGTACTTC. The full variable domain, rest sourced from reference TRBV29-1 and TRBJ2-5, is SAVISQKPSRDICQRGTSLTIQCQVDSQVTMMFWYRQQPGQSLTLIATANQGSEATYESGFVIDKFPISRPNLTFSTLTVSNMSPEDSSIYLCSVAAGGRETQYFGPGTRLLVL.

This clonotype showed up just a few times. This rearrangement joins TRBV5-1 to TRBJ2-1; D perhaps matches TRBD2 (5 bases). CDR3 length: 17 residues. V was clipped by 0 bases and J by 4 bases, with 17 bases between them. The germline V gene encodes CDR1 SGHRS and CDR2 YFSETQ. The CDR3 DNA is TGCGCCAGCAGCTTGGGGCTAGCAGGCTGGAGGTACAATGAGCAGTTCTTC. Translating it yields CASSLGLAGWRYNEQFF.